The sequence of this TCR beta chain was determined in a study of Graves' ophthalmopathy and Graves' hyperthyroidism. Findings and limits, study-wide: Both an approximately 71% sensitivity and an approximately 72% specificity characterized the model's predictions of ophthalmopathy progression. Using a 13-signature model, the authors split ophthalmopathy from stable hyperthyroidism, with approximately 88% sensitivity and around 84% specificity.

Beta-chain TCR CDR3 regions were amplified from RNA transcripts. A first-round RT-PCR used HTBI primers, followed by a second-round multiplex PCR. One entry per CDR3 protein results from TCRdb running MiXCR on the multiplex PCR reads. The sample contains about 500,000 distinct CDR3 sequences, 35% to 40% of which appear only once. Aged 18 to 65, the patients with hyperthyroidism had under 2 months' duration and were newly diagnosed. Other autoimmune diseases, uncontrolled infections, pregnancy or lactation excluded patients from enrollment. CDR3 length: 12 amino acids. Germline lookup yields CDR1 SGHTS and CDR2 YDEGEE. V was trimmed by 5 bases and J by 1 base, leaving 6 bases between them. This clonotype was detected only a few times. Its target is not known.

The chain carries TRBV5-8 and TRBJ1-2; D remains ambiguous. The sequence came from an adult man with Graves' hyperthyroidism. Material: peripheral blood or thyroid tissue (not recorded which). CDR3: CASRTGNYGYTF. CDR3 nucleotide sequence: TGTGCCAGCAGAACCGGTAACTATGGCTACACCTTC.